A single sample is the source of the 25 T cell receptor beta chains below, sequenced in a study of T-cell memory formation after mild COVID-19. MiXCR, applied by TCRdb to the 5' RACE reads, yields one record per CDR3 protein. The table includes 450,000 to 650,000 distinct CDR3 sequences, roughly a fifth detected once. Sequenced material: PBMCs or a T cell subset sorted from them (not recorded which). These receptors were obtained from an adult woman who had mild COVID-19 (a few samples of this study predate the infection). Cell type and time point are not known.

The chain couples TRBV7-9 to TRBJ1-5; 9 nucleotides line up with TRBD1. There are 16 residues in the CDR3. With 5 bases clipped from V and 4 bases from J, the junction kept 9 bases outside the gene matches. Germline V lookup: CDR1 SEHNR, CDR2 FQNEAQ (reference sequence). CDR3 DNA: TGTGCCAGCAGCCCCTCGGGACAGGGTGGGAATCAGCCCCAGCATTTT. This gives the protein CASSPSGQGGNQPQHF.

This clonotype was counted only a few times. This chain uses TRBV12-2 with TRBJ2-1; the table names TRBD1, a call not compared with the DNA. TRBV12-2 is given as a pseudogene. The CDR3 has 15 residues. CDR3 region: CASEGVANTYNEQFF. As DNA, the CDR3 is TGTGCAAGCGAAGGGGTGGCCAACACCTACAATGAGCAGTTCTTC.

The genes are TRBV7-2 and TRBJ1-4, with D hard to call. CDR3 size: 13 residues. Germline V gene data show CDR1 as SGHTA and CDR2 as FQGNSA. Trimming left V 5 bases short and J 6 bases short, with 10 bases between. The CDR3 sequence is CASSPYSDEKLFF. In DNA, the CDR3 is TGTGCCAGCAGCCCATACAGCGATGAAAAACTGTTTTTT.

The J gene is TRBJ2-3, the V gene TRBV18; D possibly corresponds to TRBD1 (5 bases). Per germline, CDR1 KGHSH and CDR2 LQKENI. Trimming cost V 1 base and J 0 bases, with 11 bases left between them. The CDR3 runs 16 residues. Written as DNA, the CDR3 is TGTGCCAGCTCACCACGGGGCACTACTAGCACAGATACGCAGTATTTT. Protein: CASSPRGTTSTDTQYF.

The chain has TRBV5-1 and TRBJ2-2, with D perhaps given as TRBD1 or TRBD2 (5 bases each). V lost 1 base and J 6 bases, leaving 10 bases between the germline ends. This CDR3 has 14 amino acids. CDR1 is SGHRS and CDR2 is YFSETQ in the germline V gene. Written as DNA, the CDR3 is TGCGCCAGCAGCTTGTCCACGGGACCCGGGGAGCTGTTTTTT. Translated, it gives CASSLSTGPGELFF.

The V and J genes are TRBV5-4 and TRBJ2-1; TRBD2 agrees at 9 bases. The CDR3 extends over 16 amino acids. In germline, CDR1 is SGHNT, CDR2 YYREEE (reference sequence). V lost 1 base and J lost 3; bases outside the gene matches: 5. As DNA, the CDR3 is TGTGCCAGCAGCTTGAGAGCGGGAGGTTTCTACAATGAGCAGTTCTTC. Protein sequence: CASSLRAGGFYNEQFF.

CDR3 nucleotide sequence: TGTGCCACCCGGGGAGTAGGCGCCCATAGCAATCAGCCCCAGCATTTT. Translation gives CATRGVGAHSNQPQHF. The chain has TRBV27 and TRBJ1-5; D uncertain. Trimming took off 10 bases at V and 0 bases at J, with 19 bases between the two ends. CDR1 and CDR2 from the germline V gene are MNHEY and SMNVEV (reference sequence). This CDR3 spans 16 amino acids.

This clonotype was counted ten times or more. The V call is TRBV20-1, the J call TRBJ2-1; 12 bases match TRBD2. The CDR3 consists of 19 residues. The germline V gene has CDR1 DFQATT and CDR2 SNEGSKA (reference sequence). V gave up 1 base and J gave up 9 bases; unmatched junction bases: 19. CDR3 sequence: CSARGTSGTSPSTLFEQFF. Written as DNA, the CDR3 is TGCAGTGCTAGAGGGACTAGCGGGACCTCCCCCTCTACCTTGTTTGAGCAGTTCTTC.

This clonotype has more than one count but fewer than ten. J is TRBJ1-2 and V is TRBV18; D call uncertain. The CDR3 is made up of 13 amino acids. V was trimmed by 2 bases and J by 5 bases, leaving 9 bases between them. Germline V gives CDR1 KGHSH, CDR2 LQKENI. This chain's CDR3 is CASSPSGEYGYTF. The DNA of the CDR3 is TGTGCCAGCTCACCATCCGGGGAATATGGCTACACCTTC.

V is TRBV7-6 and J is TRBJ1-5, with D unresolved. V shed 1 base and J shed 1 base, with 20 bases lying between them. Germline loops: CDR1 SGHVS, CDR2 FNYEAQ. This CDR3 comprises 19 residues. The CDR3 bases are TGTGCCAGCAGCTTAGAGGTTGGGCTCGGCACCCCCAGCAATCAGCCCCAGCATTTT. This gives the protein CASSLEVGLGTPSNQPQHF.

This clonotype was seen a handful of times. The J gene is TRBJ2-1, the V gene TRBV11-2; 10 nucleotides agree with TRBD2. Germline trimming cut 5 bases from V and 10 bases from J; bases unmatched to any gene: 14. Germline CDR1 and CDR2: SGHAT and FQNNGV. The CDR3 spans 16 residues. CDR3 protein: CASSPLRGLAPEEQFF. Here the CDR3 DNA reads TGTGCCAGCAGCCCCCTAAGGGGACTAGCGCCGGAGGAGCAGTTCTTC.

This clonotype was seen a few times. Compared with germline, one end of the junction differs, possibly owing to a read error. V gene TRBV28 combines with J gene TRBJ2-7; 9 bases are shared with TRBD1. The CDR3 sequence is 11 residues long. CDR1 and CDR2 (germline): MDHEN, SYDVKM. CDR3 sequence (DNA): TGTGCCAGCAGTGGCCGGGACAGGGCTGCCTTC. It translates to CASSGRDRAAF.

A few counts support this clonotype. The chain carries TRBV3-1 and TRBJ2-1; tentatively, D is TRBD1 (6 bases). This CDR3 region has 14 residues. Trimming removed 4 bases from V and 2 bases from J, with 9 bases in between. CDR1 is LGHDT and CDR2 is YNNKEL in the germline V gene (reference sequence). CDR3 protein: CASSPGHAYNEQFF. In DNA form, the CDR3 reads TGTGCCAGCAGCCCGGGACACGCCTACAATGAGCAGTTCTTC.

The CDR3 DNA is TGTGCCAGCAGTTCCCTCGGACAGGGGGAATACGAGCAGTACTTC. It translates to CASSSLGQGEYEQYF. This chain uses TRBV12-3 or TRBV12-4 with TRBJ2-7; 10 bases align to TRBD1. Unmatched junction bases numbered 7, after V lost 4 bases and J lost 4 bases. The CDR3 has 15 residues.

This clonotype came up a few times. The chain carries TRBV20-1 and TRBJ2-3; 9 bases agree with TRBD2. Germline V gives CDR1 DFQATT, CDR2 SNEGSKA (reference sequence). V lost 5 bases and J lost 5; bases outside the gene matches: 14. The CDR3 is made up of 16 amino acids. The CDR3 reads CSAPFTSGLLIDTQYF. The DNA for the CDR3 is TGCAGTGCTCCCTTCACTAGCGGGCTATTGATAGATACGCAGTATTTT.

The chain has TRBV4-3 and TRBJ1-2, with D perhaps TRBD1 (6 bases). CDR1 LGHNA and CDR2 YSLEER come from the germline V gene. V was cut by 1 base and J by 5 bases, with 17 bases left in between. This CDR3 region has 16 residues. The CDR3 nucleotides are TGCGCCAGCAGCCAAGGTTACTGGGAGGGGACATATGGCTACACCTTC. Its protein is CASSQGYWEGTYGYTF.

The rearrangement joins TRBV6-1 to TRBJ2-1; 8 bases map to TRBD2. This CDR3 contains 14 residues. Germline CDR1 is MNHNS and CDR2 is SASEGT. Germline trimming cut 2 bases from V and 11 bases from J; bases unmatched to any gene: 8. The CDR3 DNA reads as TGTGCCAGCAGTGAATTAATAGCGGGGCAGAAGCAGTTCTTC. Encoded protein: CASSELIAGQKQFF.

The CDR3 region is CASHSALANYGYTF. The CDR3, as DNA: TGTGCCAGCCACAGTGCGCTGGCTAACTATGGCTACACCTTC. V gene TRBV7-9 combines with J gene TRBJ1-2; D gene uncertain. The germline V gene has CDR1 SEHNR and CDR2 FQNEAQ (reference sequence). V was pared by 8 bases and J by 0 bases, with 13 bases between. The CDR3 is 14 residues long. The entire variable domain, with the rest obtained from reference TRBV7-9 and TRBJ1-2, is as follows: DTGVSQNPRHKITKRGQNVTFRCDPISEHNRLYWYRQTLGQGPEFLTYFQNEAQLEKSRLLSDRFSAERPKGSFSTLEIQRTEQGDSAMYLCASHSALANYGYTFGSGTRLTVV.

Ten or more counts support this clonotype. V gene TRBV20-1 combines with J gene TRBJ1-1; TRBD1 might be the D (5 bases). Trimming removed 2 bases from V and 0 bases from J, with 13 bases in between. This CDR3 has 15 amino acids. Germline V gives CDR1 DFQATT, CDR2 SNEGSKA (reference sequence). The CDR3 DNA sequence: TGCAGTGCTAGAACCAGGGAAGGGGTGAACACTGAAGCTTTCTTT. It encodes CSARTREGVNTEAFF.

The chain links TRBV28 to TRBJ1-5; D is undetermined. The germline gives CDR1 MDHEN, CDR2 SYDVKM. This CDR3 spans 16 amino acids. Trimming stripped 5 bases from V and 0 bases from J, with 14 bases between. CDR3 in DNA: TGTGCCAGCAGTCCTCGACCCTCTCATAGCAATCAGCCCCAGCATTTT. This codes for CASSPRPSHSNQPQHF.

The chain uses TRBV5-6 and TRBJ1-1; TRBD1 might be the D (6 bases). Trimming shortened V by 0 bases and J by 1 base, and 13 bases separated the two germline ends. CDR3 size: 16 residues. CDR1 and CDR2 (germline): SGHDT, YYEEEE. CDR3 DNA: TGTGCCAGCAGCTTGGAGTGGGGGCCGGGGAACACTGAAGCTTTCTTT. Translated: CASSLEWGPGNTEAFF.

V gene TRBV4-2 combines with J gene TRBJ2-1, with D maybe TRBD2 (7 bases). Germline lookup yields CDR1 LGHNA and CDR2 YNFKEQ. The CDR3 runs 14 residues. V shed 0 bases and J shed 8 bases, with 11 bases lying between them. In DNA, the CDR3 is TGTGCCAGCAGCCAAGACGGGGGGCCGGATGAGCAGTTCTTC. It is translated as CASSQDGGPDEQFF.

This clonotype came up a few times. The chain uses TRBV14 and TRBJ1-1, with D uncertain. The V and J ends lost 3 bases and 1 base respectively, with 12 bases between them. The CDR3 length is 15 residues. The germline V gene has CDR1 SGHDN and CDR2 FVKESK. The CDR3 coding sequence is TGTGCCAGCAGCCAGGTGGGGTGGACGAACACTGAAGCTTTCTTT. Amino acid sequence: CASSQVGWTNTEAFF.

The chain has TRBV6-2 or TRBV6-3 and TRBJ2-1; weak D call: TRBD2 (6 bases). Deletions cut 2 bases from V and 7 bases from J, with 15 bases between. The CDR3 runs to 15 residues. CDR1 and CDR2 from the germline V gene are MNHEY and SVGEGT. The chain's CDR3 is CASSYLAGRRNEQFF. The CDR3 DNA reads TGTGCCAGCAGTTACCTCGCGGGACGGCGGAATGAGCAGTTCTTC.

This clonotype has just a few counts. This chain uses TRBV5-5 with TRBJ1-6; no firm D call. V was shortened by 1 base and J by 5 bases, with 7 bases between the two germline ends. Germline CDR1 reads SGHKS; CDR2 reads YYEKEE (reference sequence). The CDR3 has 14 amino acids. CDR3 DNA sequence: TGTGCCAGCAGCTTGCTTCAAGATAATTCACCCCTCCACTTT. This gives the protein CASSLLQDNSPLHF.